The count of the clone carrying this T cell receptor (beta chain) is one. Its antigen is unidentified. The sample originates from a study of OX40 agonist ivuxolimab in advanced cancers. Overall study findings and caveats: The mean number of expanded clones was higher in CD8+ T cells than in CD4+. People who partly responded at 0.1-3.0 mg/kg had some of the least clonal expansion seen.

Some clones are missing from TCRdb's copy, which holds only in-frame ones; the method was immunoSEQ multiplex PCR. Of 71,000 or so clones listed, just over 90% are singletons. The receptor's source is an adult with an advanced solid tumor such as melanoma, head and neck, liver or kidney cancer. The sequencing used CD4+ or CD8+ T cells sorted from blood, collected in a trial of the OX40 agonist ivuxolimab.

This chain's CDR3 is CSVSGQGPNQPQHF. Written as DNA, the CDR3 is TGCAGCGTTTCGGGACAGGGACCCAATCAGCCCCAGCATTTT. This chain joins TRBV29-1 and TRBJ1-5; 9 bases map to TRBD1. There are 14 residues in the CDR3. J was trimmed by 3 bases and V by 5 bases; bases with no gene match: 5. The germline CDR1 and CDR2 sequences are SQVTM and ANQGSEA. Using reference TRBV29-1 and TRBJ1-5 for the parts outside the CDR3, the full variable domain is SAVISQKPSRDICQRGTSLTIQCQVDSQVTMMFWYRQQPGQSLTLIATANQGSEATYESGFVIDKFPISRPNLTFSTLTVSNMSPEDSSIYLCSVSGQGPNQPQHFGDGTRLSIL.